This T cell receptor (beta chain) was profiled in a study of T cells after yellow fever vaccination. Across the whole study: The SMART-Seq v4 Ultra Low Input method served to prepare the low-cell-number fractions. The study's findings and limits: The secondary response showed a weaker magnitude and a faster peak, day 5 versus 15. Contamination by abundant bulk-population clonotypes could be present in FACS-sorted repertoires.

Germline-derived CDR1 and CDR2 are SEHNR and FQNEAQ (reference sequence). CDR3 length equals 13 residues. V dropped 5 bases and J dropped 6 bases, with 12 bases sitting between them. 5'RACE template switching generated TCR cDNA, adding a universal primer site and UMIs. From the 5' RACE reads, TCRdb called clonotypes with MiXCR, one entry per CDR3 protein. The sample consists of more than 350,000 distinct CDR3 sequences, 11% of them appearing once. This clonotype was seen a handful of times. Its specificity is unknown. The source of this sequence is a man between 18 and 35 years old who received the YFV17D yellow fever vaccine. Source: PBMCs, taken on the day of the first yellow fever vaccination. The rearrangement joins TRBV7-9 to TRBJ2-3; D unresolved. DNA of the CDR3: TGTGCCAGCAGCCCCGAAAGTCTGGATACGCAGTATTTT. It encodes CASSPESLDTQYF. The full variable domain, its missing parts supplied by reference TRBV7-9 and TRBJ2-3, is DTGVSQNPRHKITKRGQNVTFRCDPISEHNRLYWYRQTLGQGPEFLTYFQNEAQLEKSRLLSDRFSAERPKGSFSTLEIQRTEQGDSAMYLCASSPESLDTQYFGPGTRLTVL.